This TCR beta chain was captured by sequencing in a study of immune cell composition in non-small cell lung cancer. The CDR3 loop spans 15 amino acids. CDR1 is SEHNR, CDR2 FQNEAQ, per germline (reference sequence). Trimming took off 3 bases at V and 5 bases at J, with 17 bases between the two ends. This table comes from immunoSEQ multiplex PCR, and its TCRdb copy is limited to in-frame clones, with some not included. The data hold about 5,000 clones, with approximately 80% observed a single time. The sample taken for sequencing was lung tumor tissue. This sequence originates from a human donor with non-small cell lung cancer. The chain has TRBV7-9 and TRBJ2-7; possibly TRBD1 or TRBD2 for D (5 bases each). CDR3 protein: CASSLSAFGADEQYF. As DNA, the CDR3 is TGTGCCAGCAGCTTGTCCGCCTTCGGGGCGGACGAGCAGTACTTC.